The 11 T cell receptor beta chains presented below share a single source sample, sequenced in a study of T cell responses to AZD1222 COVID-19 vaccine. Here immunoSEQ multiplex PCR was the method, and the copy in TCRdb shows in-frame clones only, minus some. The sample records around 130,000 clones, roughly 89% being singletons. Here the sequenced sample was peripheral blood, taken 28 days after the second AZD1222 dose. These TCRs come from an adult who received the AZD1222 COVID-19 vaccine.

The chain recombines TRBV10-1 with TRBJ2-1; 13 bases match TRBD2. Germline loops: CDR1 WNHNN, CDR2 SYGVQD (reference sequence). With 8 bases clipped from V and 7 bases from J, the junction kept 5 bases outside the gene matches. This CDR3 has 14 amino acids. CDR3 coding DNA: TGCGCCAGCGTAGGACTAGCGGGAGCAAATGAGCAGTTCTTC. Translating it yields CASVGLAGANEQFF.

J is TRBJ1-2 and V is TRBV7-9; D is possibly TRBD1 (5 bases). The V end lost 1 base, the J end lost 8 bases, and 11 bases lay between the germline ends. Germline lookup yields CDR1 SEHNR and CDR2 FQNEAQ (reference sequence). The CDR3 loop spans 13 amino acids. CDR3 protein: CASSLGREGGYTF. The CDR3 DNA reads as TGTGCCAGCAGCTTAGGCAGGGAAGGAGGCTACACCTTC.

J is TRBJ1-5 and V is TRBV4-3, with D maybe TRBD1 (5 bases). The CDR3 is made up of 13 amino acids. The germline V and J ends were trimmed by 1 base and 4 bases, with 5 bases remaining between them. Germline CDR1 reads LGHNA; CDR2 reads YSLEER. DNA of the CDR3: TGCGCCAGCAGCCAAGGGGGGAATCAGCCCCAGCATTTT. Its translation: CASSQGGNQPQHF.

The rearrangement links TRBV7-3 to TRBJ2-1; 8 bases align to TRBD2. The ends lost 4 bases at V and 2 bases at J; junction bases unmatched: 4. CDR3 length equals 15 residues. CDR1 and CDR2 (germline): SGHTA, FQGTGA. CDR3 sequence reads: CASSYSGGAYNEQFF. The CDR3 nucleotides are TGTGCCAGCAGCTACTCCGGGGGGGCCTACAATGAGCAGTTCTTC.

The V call is TRBV7-9, the J call TRBJ2-2; the match to TRBD2 covers 7 bases. Per germline, CDR1 SEHNR and CDR2 FQNEAQ (reference sequence). The V segment lost 1 base and the J segment 7 bases; nucleotides outside the gene matches: 9. This CDR3 has 16 residues. The CDR3 bases are TGTGCCAGCAGCTTAGACAGGACTAGTCCCCGCGGGGAGCTGTTTTTT. Its translation is CASSLDRTSPRGELFF.

The rearrangement uses TRBV4-2 and TRBJ1-1, with TRBD1 identical over 9 bases. The germline V gene has CDR1 LGHNA and CDR2 YNFKEQ. The CDR3 extends over 14 amino acids. Unmatched junction bases numbered 4, after V lost 3 bases and J lost 5 bases. CDR3 sequence (DNA): TGTGCCAGCAGCCAGGGGACAGGGCGGACTGAAGCTTTCTTT. Its translation: CASSQGTGRTEAFF.

The rearrangement uses TRBV30 and TRBJ1-1; D remains unclear. The length of the CDR3 is 12 residues. The V gene lost 2 bases and the J gene lost 11 bases, with 15 bases spanning the gap. Germline lookup yields CDR1 GTSNPN and CDR2 SVGIG (reference sequence). CDR3 residues: CAWSPLLGKAFF. DNA for the CDR3: TGTGCCTGGAGTCCCCTGTTGGGGAAGGCTTTCTTT.

DNA of the CDR3: TGTGCCAGCAGCTCTATCCTTGATGGGGGTGAGCAGTTCTTC. It encodes CASSSILDGGEQFF. The V call is TRBV7-2, the J call TRBJ2-1; D tentatively reads TRBD1 or TRBD2 (5 bases each). This CDR3 is built from 14 residues. Germline assignment: CDR1 SGHTA and CDR2 FQGNSA. V lost 4 bases, J lost 9 bases, and 16 bases lay in between.

The CDR3 sequence: CASSLVRGGEQYF. The CDR3 DNA is TGTGCCAGCAGCTTAGTTAGGGGTGGGGAGCAGTACTTC. This chain uses TRBV7-3 with TRBJ2-7; D may be TRBD1 (5 bases). Trimming removed 2 bases at V and 7 bases at J, with 12 bases between. The CDR3 runs to 13 residues. Looked up from germline, CDR1 is SGHTA and CDR2 is FQGTGA.

The V and J genes are TRBV7-9 and TRBJ2-3; TRBD1 or TRBD2 may be the D gene (5 bases each). The CDR3 is 11 amino acids. Trimming took off 4 bases at V and 10 bases at J, with 9 bases between the two ends. Germline CDR1 reads SEHNR; CDR2 reads FQNEAQ (reference sequence). The CDR3 DNA sequence: TGTGCCAGCAGCTATACGGGGCCGCAGTATTTT. It yields the protein CASSYTGPQYF.

The J gene is TRBJ2-2, the V gene TRBV5-6; 11 bases are shared with TRBD1. V shed 7 bases, J shed 4 bases, and the junction held 6 bases outside the gene matches. The CDR3 totals 15 residues. Germline lookup yields CDR1 SGHDT and CDR2 YYEEEE. Here the CDR3 DNA reads TGTGCCAGCCTCTTCGGGACAGGGGGCACCGGGGAGCTGTTTTTT. This encodes CASLFGTGGTGELFF.